This paragraph reports one TCR beta chain. This sample was included in a study of blood T cell repertoires in COVID-19. Study-wide context: The cDNA or gDNA used as material had been derived from T cells, B-cell-depleted T cells, or PBMCs.

Libraries were prepared by immunoSEQ multiplex PCR; TCRdb keeps only in-frame clonotypes and omits some of them. Of around 120,000 clones in the sample, roughly nine tenths are singletons; the top ten hold over 3.5%. The CDR3 runs to 14 residues. Germline values: CDR1 SGHRS, CDR2 YFSETQ. The trim removed 4 bases at V and 13 bases at J, leaving 12 bases unmatched. The TCR originated in a man aged 45-65 years with active COVID-19. Input material: peripheral blood. V gene TRBV5-1 combines with J gene TRBJ1-4; TRBD1 matches at 8 bases. The CDR3 nucleotides are TGCGCCAGCAGCCCAAACGTTCAGGGGGCTAGACTGTTTTTT. Its translation: CASSPNVQGARLFF.